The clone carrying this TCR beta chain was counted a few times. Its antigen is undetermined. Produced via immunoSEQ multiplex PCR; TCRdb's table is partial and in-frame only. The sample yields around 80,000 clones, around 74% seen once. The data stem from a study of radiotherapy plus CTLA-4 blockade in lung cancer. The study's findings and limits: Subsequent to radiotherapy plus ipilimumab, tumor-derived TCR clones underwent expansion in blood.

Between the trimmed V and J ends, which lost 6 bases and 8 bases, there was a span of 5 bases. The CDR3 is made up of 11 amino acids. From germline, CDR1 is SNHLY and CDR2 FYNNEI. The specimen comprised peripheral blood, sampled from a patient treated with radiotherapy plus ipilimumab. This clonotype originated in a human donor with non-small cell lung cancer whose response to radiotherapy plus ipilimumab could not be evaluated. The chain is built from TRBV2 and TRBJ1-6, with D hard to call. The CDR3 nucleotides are TGTGCCAGCAGCAATTATTCACCCCTCCACTTT. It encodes CASSNYSPLHF.